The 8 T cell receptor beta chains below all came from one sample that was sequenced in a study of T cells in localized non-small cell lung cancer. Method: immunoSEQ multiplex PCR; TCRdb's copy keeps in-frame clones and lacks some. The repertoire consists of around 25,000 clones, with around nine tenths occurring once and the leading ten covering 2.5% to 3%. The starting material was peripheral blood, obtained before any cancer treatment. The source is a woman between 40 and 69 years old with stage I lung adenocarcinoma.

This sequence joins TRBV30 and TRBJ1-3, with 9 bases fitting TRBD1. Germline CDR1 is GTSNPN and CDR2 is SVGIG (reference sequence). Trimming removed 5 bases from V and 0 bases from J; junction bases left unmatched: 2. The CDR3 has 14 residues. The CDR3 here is CAWGQGNSGNTIYF. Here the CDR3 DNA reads TGTGCCTGGGGACAGGGGAACTCTGGAAACACCATATATTTT.

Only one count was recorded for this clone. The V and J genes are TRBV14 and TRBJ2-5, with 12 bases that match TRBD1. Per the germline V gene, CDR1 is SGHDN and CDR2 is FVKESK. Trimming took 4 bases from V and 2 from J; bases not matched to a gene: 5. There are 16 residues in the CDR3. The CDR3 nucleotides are TGTGCCAGCAGCCGCCGGGACAGGGGGCATCAAGAGACCCAGTACTTC. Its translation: CASSRRDRGHQETQYF.

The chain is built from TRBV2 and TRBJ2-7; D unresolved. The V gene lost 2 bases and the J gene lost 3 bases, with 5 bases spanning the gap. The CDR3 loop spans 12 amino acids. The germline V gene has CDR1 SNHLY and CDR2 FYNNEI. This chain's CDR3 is CASSEQHYEQYF. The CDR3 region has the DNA TGTGCCAGCAGTGAACAGCACTACGAGCAGTACTTC. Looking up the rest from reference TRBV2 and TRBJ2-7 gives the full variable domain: EPEVTQTPSHQVTQMGQEVILRCVPISNHLYFYWYRQILGQKVEFLVSFYNNEISEKSEIFDDQFSVERPDGSNFTLKIRSTKLEDSAMYFCASSEQHYEQYFGPGTRLTVT.

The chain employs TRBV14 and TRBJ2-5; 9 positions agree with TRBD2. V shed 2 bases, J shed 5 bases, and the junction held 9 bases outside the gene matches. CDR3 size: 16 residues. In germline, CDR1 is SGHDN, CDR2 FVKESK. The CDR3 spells CASSQLRTSVRETQYF. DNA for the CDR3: TGTGCCAGCAGCCAACTGAGGACTAGCGTAAGGGAGACCCAGTACTTC.

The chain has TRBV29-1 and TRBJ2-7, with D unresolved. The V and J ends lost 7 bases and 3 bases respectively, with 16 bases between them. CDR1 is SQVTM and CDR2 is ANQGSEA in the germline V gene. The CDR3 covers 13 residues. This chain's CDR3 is CSAPVPPNYEQYF. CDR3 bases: TGCAGCGCCCCTGTACCCCCAAACTACGAGCAGTACTTC.

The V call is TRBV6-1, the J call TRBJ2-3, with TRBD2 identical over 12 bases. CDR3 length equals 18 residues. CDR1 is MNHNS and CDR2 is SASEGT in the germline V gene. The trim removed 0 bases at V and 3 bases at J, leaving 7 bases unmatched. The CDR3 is CASSEAASGRASTDTQYF. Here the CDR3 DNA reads TGTGCCAGCAGTGAAGCAGCTAGCGGGAGGGCAAGTACAGATACGCAGTATTTT.

CDR3 in DNA: TGTGCCAGCAGCTTAGGAGGGGCTAGCGGGGGGTTAGAGACCCAGTACTTC. Translating it yields CASSLGGASGGLETQYF. V gene TRBV7-8 combines with J gene TRBJ2-5; 11 bases match TRBD2. The J segment lost 4 bases and the V segment lost 1 base, leaving 8 bases of the junction unmatched. CDR1 is SGHVS and CDR2 is FQNEAQ in the germline V gene. The CDR3 has 17 amino acids.

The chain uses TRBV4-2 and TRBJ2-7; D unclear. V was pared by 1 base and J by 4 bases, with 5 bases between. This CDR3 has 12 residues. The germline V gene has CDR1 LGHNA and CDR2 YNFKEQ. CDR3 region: CASSQVPYEQYF. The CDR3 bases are TGTGCCAGCAGCCAAGTGCCATACGAGCAGTACTTC.